This TCR beta chain was captured in a study of T cell responses to AZD1222 COVID-19 vaccine. Study background: Doses given second, at about 4 or about 12 weeks, were pooled. Study-level results: There were mostly white British donors and more females than males, and clonal diversity was possibly underestimated. Repertoires were sampled only after the peak T cell response.

Germline loops: CDR1 SGHDT, CDR2 YYEEEE. V dropped 5 bases and J dropped 3 bases, with 15 bases sitting between them. The CDR3 contains 14 residues. In the case of this clone: The antigen remains undetermined.

Some clones are missing from TCRdb's copy, which holds only in-frame ones; the method was immunoSEQ multiplex PCR. This table has 85,000 to 110,000 clones, about 90% appearing once. Source: peripheral blood, taken on day 0 of AZD1222 vaccination. The receptor's source is an adult in good health. The genes are TRBV5-6 and TRBJ2-7; possible D gene TRBD1, 6 bases. DNA for the CDR3: TGTGCCAGCAGACGAATCGGACAGCACTACGAGCAGTACTTC. Translated, it gives CASRRIGQHYEQYF. The full variable domain, with the rest looked up from reference TRBV5-6 and TRBJ2-7, is DAGVTQSPTHLIKTRGQQVTLRCSPKSGHDTVSWYQQALGQGPQFIFQYYEEEERQRGNFPDRFSGHQFPNYSSELNVNALLLGDSALYLCASRRIGQHYEQYFGPGTRLTVT.